This paragraph reports one TCR beta chain. Its antigen is still unknown. Other DNA sequences of this sample code for an identical CDR3. After removal of 0 bases from V and 7 bases from J, the junction contained 7 bases not matched to a gene. Per the germline V gene, CDR1 is LGHNA and CDR2 is YNFKEQ. This CDR3 is built from 15 residues. Sequencing was performed with immunoSEQ multiplex PCR; in TCRdb, only in-frame clones are kept and a portion is missing. Of tens of thousands of clones detected, 85% to 90% appear once; the ten largest clones hold 7.8%. This sample stems from a study of T cell responses to AZD1222 COVID-19 vaccine. Study-wide findings and caveats: Two doses of AZD1222 preceded a rise in Spike-specific TCR breadth and depth.

The V and J genes are TRBV4-2 and TRBJ2-7, with 9 bases that match TRBD2. The sample here was peripheral blood, taken on day 0 of AZD1222 vaccination. This receptor was obtained from an adult in good health. CDR3 sequence (DNA): TGTGCCAGCAGCCAAGAAGGCGGGAGGGCGAGAGAGCAGTACTTC. Protein: CASSQEGGRAREQYF.